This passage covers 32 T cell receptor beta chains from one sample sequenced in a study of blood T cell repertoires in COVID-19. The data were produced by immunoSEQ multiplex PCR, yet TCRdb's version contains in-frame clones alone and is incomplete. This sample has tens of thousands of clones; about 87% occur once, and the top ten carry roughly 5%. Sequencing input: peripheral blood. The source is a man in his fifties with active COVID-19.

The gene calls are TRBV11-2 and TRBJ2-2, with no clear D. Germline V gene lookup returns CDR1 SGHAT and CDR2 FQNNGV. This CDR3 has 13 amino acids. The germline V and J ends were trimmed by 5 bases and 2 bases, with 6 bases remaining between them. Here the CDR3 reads CASSPSNTGELFF. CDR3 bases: TGTGCCAGCAGCCCTAGTAACACCGGGGAGCTGTTTTTT.

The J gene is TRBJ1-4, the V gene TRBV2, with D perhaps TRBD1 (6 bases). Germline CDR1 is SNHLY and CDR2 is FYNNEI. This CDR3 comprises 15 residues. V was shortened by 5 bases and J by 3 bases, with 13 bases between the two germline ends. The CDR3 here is CASSLTGKANEKLFF. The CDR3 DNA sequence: TGTGCCAGCAGTCTCACAGGGAAGGCTAATGAAAAACTGTTTTTT.

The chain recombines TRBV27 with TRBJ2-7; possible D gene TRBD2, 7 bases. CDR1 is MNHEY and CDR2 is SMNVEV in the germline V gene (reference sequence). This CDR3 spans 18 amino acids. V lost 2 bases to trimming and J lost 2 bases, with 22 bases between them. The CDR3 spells CASSLLGDGGGPPYEQYF. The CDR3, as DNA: TGTGCCAGCAGTTTACTAGGGGATGGGGGGGGGCCTCCCTACGAGCAGTACTTC.

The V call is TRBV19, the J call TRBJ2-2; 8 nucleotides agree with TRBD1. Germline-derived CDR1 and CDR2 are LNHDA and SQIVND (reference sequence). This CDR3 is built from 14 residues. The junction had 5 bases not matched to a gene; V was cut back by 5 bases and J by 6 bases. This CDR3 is CASSLQGASGELFF. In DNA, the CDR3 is TGTGCCAGTAGTCTCCAGGGGGCATCCGGGGAGCTGTTTTTT.

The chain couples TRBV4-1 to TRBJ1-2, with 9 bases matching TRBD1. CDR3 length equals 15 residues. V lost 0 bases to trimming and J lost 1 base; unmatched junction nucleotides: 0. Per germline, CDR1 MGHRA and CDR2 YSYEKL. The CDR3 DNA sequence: TGCGCCAGCAGCCAAGAGGGACAGGGTAACTATGGCTACACCTTC. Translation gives CASSQEGQGNYGYTF.

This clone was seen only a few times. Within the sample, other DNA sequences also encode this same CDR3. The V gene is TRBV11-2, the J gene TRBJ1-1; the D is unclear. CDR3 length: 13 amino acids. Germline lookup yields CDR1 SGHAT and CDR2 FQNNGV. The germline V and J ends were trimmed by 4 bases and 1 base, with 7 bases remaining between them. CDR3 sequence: CASSYGGNTEAFF. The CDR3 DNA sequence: TGTGCCAGCAGCTACGGCGGGAACACTGAAGCTTTCTTT.

The CDR3 loop reads CASSTGQDQPQHF. In DNA, the CDR3 is TGTGCCAGCTCTACCGGACAGGATCAGCCCCAGCATTTT. This chain connects TRBV18 to TRBJ1-5; 7 positions match TRBD1. The germline CDR1 and CDR2 sequences are KGHSH and LQKENI. The CDR3 loop spans 13 amino acids. Unmatched junction bases numbered 4, after V lost 6 bases and J lost 5 bases.

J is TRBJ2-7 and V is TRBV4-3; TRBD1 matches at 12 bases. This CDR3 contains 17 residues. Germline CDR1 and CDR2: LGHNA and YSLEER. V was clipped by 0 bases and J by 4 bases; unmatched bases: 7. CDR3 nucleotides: TGCGCCAGCAGCCAAGATAGAGGGACAGGGGGCTTTTACGAGCAGTACTTC. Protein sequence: CASSQDRGTGGFYEQYF.

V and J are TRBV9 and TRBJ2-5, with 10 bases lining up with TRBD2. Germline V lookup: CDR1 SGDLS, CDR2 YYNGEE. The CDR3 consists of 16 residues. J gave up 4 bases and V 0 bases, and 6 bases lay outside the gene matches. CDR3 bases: TGTGCCAGCAGCGTAGGTGGAGGACTAGCGGTAGAGACCCAGTACTTC. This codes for CASSVGGGLAVETQYF.

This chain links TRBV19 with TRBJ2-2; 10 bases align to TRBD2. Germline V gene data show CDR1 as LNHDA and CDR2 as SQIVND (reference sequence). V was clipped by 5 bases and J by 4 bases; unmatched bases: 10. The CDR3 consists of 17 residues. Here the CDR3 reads CASSPETSGKRTGELFF. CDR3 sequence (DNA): TGTGCCAGTAGTCCGGAAACTAGCGGGAAGCGCACCGGGGAGCTGTTTTTT. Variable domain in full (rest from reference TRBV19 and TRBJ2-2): DGGITQSPKYLFRKEGQNVTLSCEQNLNHDAMYWYRQDPGQGLRLIYYSQIVNDFQKGDIAEGYSVSREKKESFPLTVTSAQKNPTAFYLCASSPETSGKRTGELFFGEGSRLTVL.

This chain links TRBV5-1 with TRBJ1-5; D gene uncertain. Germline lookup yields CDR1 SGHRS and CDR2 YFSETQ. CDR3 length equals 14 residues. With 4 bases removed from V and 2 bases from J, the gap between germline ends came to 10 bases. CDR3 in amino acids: CASSIWAGNQPQHF. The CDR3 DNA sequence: TGCGCCAGCAGCATCTGGGCCGGCAATCAGCCCCAGCATTTT. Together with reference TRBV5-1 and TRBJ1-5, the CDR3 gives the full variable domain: KAGVTQTPRYLIKTRGQQVTLSCSPISGHRSVSWYQQTPGQGLQFLFEYFSETQRNKGNFPGRFSGRQFSNSRSEMNVSTLELGDSALYLCASSIWAGNQPQHFGDGTRLSIL.

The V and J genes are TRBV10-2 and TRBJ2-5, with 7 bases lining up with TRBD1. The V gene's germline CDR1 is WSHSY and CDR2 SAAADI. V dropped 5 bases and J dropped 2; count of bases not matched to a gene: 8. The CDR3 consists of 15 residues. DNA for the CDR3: TGCGCCAGCAGTAGACACGGGACAGCGCAAGAGACCCAGTACTTC. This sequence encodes CASSRHGTAQETQYF.

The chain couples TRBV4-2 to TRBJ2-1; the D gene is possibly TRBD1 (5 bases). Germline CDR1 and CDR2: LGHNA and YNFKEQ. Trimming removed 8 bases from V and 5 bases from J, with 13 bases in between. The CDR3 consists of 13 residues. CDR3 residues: CASWKIGDNEQFF. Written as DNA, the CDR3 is TGTGCCAGCTGGAAGATAGGGGACAATGAGCAGTTCTTC.

DNA for the CDR3: TGCGCCAGCTATACAGGAACTGGGGCCAACGTCCTGACTTTC. Translation gives CASYTGTGANVLTF. The V and J genes are TRBV10-1 and TRBJ2-6; perhaps TRBD1 as D (5 bases). Trimming took off 8 bases at V and 2 bases at J, with 10 bases between the two ends. This CDR3 contains 14 residues. Germline lookup yields CDR1 WNHNN and CDR2 SYGVQD (reference sequence).

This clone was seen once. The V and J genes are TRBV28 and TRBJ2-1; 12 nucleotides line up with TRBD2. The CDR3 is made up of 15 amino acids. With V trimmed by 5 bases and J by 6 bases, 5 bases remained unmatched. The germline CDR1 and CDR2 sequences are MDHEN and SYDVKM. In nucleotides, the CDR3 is TGTGCCAGCAGTCCTACTAGCGGGGGGCGCAATGAGCAGTTCTTC. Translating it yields CASSPTSGGRNEQFF.

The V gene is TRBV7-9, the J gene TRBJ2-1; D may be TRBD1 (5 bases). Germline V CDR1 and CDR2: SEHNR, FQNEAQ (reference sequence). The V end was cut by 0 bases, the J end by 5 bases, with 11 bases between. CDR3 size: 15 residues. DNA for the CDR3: TGTGCCAGCAGCTTAGCACAGGCCGGCGACAATGAGCAGTTCTTC. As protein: CASSLAQAGDNEQFF.

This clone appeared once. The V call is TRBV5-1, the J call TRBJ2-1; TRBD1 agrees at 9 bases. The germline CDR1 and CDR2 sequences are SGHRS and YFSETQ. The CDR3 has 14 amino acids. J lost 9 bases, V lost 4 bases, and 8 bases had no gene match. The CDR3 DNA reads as TGCGCCAGCAGCCAAAAACAGACAGGGGGTGAGCAGTTCTTC. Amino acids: CASSQKQTGGEQFF.

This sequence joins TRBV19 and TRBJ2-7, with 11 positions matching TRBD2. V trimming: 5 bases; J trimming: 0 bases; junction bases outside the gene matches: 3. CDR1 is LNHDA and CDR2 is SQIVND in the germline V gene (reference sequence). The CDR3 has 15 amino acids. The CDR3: CASSATSGSSYEQYF. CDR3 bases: TGTGCCAGTAGTGCAACTAGCGGGAGCTCCTACGAGCAGTACTTC. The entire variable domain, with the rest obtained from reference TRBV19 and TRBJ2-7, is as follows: DGGITQSPKYLFRKEGQNVTLSCEQNLNHDAMYWYRQDPGQGLRLIYYSQIVNDFQKGDIAEGYSVSREKKESFPLTVTSAQKNPTAFYLCASSATSGSSYEQYFGPGTRLTVT.

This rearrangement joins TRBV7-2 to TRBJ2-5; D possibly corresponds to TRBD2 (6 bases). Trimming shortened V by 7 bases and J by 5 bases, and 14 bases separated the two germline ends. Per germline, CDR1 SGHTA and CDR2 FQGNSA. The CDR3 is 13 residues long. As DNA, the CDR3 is TGTGCCAGCACCCGAAGACTAGAGGAGACCCAGTACTTC. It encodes CASTRRLEETQYF. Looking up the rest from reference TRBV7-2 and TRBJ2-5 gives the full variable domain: GAGVSQSPSNKVTEKGKDVELRCDPISGHTALYWYRQSLGQGLEFLIYFQGNSAPDKSGLPSDRFSAERTGGSVSTLTIQRTQQEDSAVYLCASTRRLEETQYFGPGTRLLVL.

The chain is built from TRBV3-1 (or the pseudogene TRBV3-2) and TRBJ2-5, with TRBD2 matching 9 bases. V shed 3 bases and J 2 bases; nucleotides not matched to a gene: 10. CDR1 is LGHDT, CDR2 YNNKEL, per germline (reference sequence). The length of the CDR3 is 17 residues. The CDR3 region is CASSQVSAGGPQETQYF. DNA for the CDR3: TGTGCCAGCAGCCAGGTTTCAGCGGGGGGCCCTCAAGAGACCCAGTACTTC.

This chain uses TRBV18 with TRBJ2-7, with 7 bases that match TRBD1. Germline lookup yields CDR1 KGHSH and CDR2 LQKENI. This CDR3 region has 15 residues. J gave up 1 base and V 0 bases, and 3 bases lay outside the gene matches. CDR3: CASSPPGTASYEQYF. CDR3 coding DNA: TGTGCCAGCTCACCACCCGGGACAGCTTCCTACGAGCAGTACTTC.

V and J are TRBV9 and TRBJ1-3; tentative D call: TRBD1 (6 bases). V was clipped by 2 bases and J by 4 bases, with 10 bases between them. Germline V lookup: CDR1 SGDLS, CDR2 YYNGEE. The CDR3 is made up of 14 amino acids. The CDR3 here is CASSVQGSGNTIYF. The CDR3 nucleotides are TGTGCCAGCAGCGTCCAGGGGTCCGGAAACACCATATATTTT.

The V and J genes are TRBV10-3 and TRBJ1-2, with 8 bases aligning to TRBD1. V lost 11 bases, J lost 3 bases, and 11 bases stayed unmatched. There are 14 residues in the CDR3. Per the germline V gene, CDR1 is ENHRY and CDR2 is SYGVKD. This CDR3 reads CASRDRGSYYGYTF. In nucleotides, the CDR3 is TGTGCCTCGCGCGACAGGGGTTCTTACTATGGCTACACCTTC.

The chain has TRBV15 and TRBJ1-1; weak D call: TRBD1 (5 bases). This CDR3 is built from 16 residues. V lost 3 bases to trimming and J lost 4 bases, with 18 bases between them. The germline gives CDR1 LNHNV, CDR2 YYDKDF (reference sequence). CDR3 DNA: TGTGCCACCAGCAGGCGCCCGGCAGGGCTGATCACTGAAGCTTTCTTT. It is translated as CATSRRPAGLITEAFF.

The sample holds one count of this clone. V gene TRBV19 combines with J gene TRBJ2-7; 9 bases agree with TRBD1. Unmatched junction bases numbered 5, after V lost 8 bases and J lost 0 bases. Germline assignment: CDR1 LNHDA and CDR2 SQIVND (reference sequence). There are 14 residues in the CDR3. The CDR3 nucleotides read TGTGCCAGTGCCAGGGGACAGGGCTCCTACGAGCAGTACTTC. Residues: CASARGQGSYEQYF. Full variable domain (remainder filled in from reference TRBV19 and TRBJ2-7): DGGITQSPKYLFRKEGQNVTLSCEQNLNHDAMYWYRQDPGQGLRLIYYSQIVNDFQKGDIAEGYSVSREKKESFPLTVTSAQKNPTAFYLCASARGQGSYEQYFGPGTRLTVT.

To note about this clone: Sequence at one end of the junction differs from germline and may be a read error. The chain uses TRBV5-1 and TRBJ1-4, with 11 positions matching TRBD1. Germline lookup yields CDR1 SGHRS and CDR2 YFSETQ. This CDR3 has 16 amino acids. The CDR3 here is CASRLGQGATNEKLFF. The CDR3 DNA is TGCGCCAGCAGGTTGGGACAGGGGGCAACTAATGAAAAACTGTTTTTT.

The CDR3 loop is CSVGEGTGTDTQYF. The CDR3 coding sequence is TGCAGCGTTGGTGAAGGGACAGGGACCGATACGCAGTATTTT. The chain employs TRBV29-1 and TRBJ2-3; 9 bases agree with TRBD1. The CDR3 loop spans 14 amino acids. Germline-derived CDR1 and CDR2 are SQVTM and ANQGSEA. With V trimmed by 4 bases and J by 6 bases, 8 bases remained unmatched.

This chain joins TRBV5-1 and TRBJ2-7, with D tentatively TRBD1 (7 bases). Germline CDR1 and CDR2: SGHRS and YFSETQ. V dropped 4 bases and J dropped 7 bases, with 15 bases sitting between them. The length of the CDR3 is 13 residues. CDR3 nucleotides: TGCGCCAGCAGCCGGGACAGTCTAGCGGAGCAGTACTTC. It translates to CASSRDSLAEQYF.

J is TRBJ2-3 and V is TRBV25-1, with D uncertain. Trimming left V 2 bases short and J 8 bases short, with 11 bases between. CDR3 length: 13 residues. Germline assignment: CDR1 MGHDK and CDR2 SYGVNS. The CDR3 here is CASSEHGAVTQYF. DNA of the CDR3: TGTGCCAGCAGTGAACATGGAGCAGTTACGCAGTATTTT.

CDR3 amino acids: CASSSHQPPGQGMNTEAFF. The DNA of the CDR3 is TGTGCCAGCAGTTCACACCAGCCTCCGGGACAGGGCATGAACACTGAAGCTTTCTTT. The chain couples TRBV28 to TRBJ1-1; 9 bases align to TRBD1. With V trimmed by 4 bases and J by 0 bases, 15 bases remained unmatched. Germline CDR1 and CDR2: MDHEN and SYDVKM. This CDR3 has 19 amino acids. Complete variable domain (other parts from reference TRBV28 and TRBJ1-1): DVKVTQSSRYLVKRTGEKVFLECVQDMDHENMFWYRQDPGLGLRLIYFSYDVKMKEKGDIPEGYSVSREKKERFSLILESASTNQTSMYLCASSSHQPPGQGMNTEAFFGQGTRLTVV.

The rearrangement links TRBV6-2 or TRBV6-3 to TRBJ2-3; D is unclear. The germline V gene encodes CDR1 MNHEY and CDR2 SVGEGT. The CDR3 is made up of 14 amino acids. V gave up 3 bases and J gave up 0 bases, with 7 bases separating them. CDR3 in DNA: TGTGCCAGCAGTTATGGGCCTAGCACAGATACGCAGTATTTT. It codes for CASSYGPSTDTQYF.

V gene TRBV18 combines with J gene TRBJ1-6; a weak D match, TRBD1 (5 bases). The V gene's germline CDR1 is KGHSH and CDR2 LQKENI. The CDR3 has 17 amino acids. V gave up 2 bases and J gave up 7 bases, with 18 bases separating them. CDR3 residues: CASSPLPSAGPNSPLHF. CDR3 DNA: TGTGCCAGCTCACCATTACCGTCAGCAGGGCCGAATTCACCCCTCCACTTT.